This T cell receptor (beta chain) was found in a study of CD8 T cells in Susac syndrome. CDR3 length: 13 amino acids. V lost 3 bases and J lost 3, with 11 bases in between. CDR1 SQVTM and CDR2 ANQGSEA come from the germline V gene. Roughly 0.45 to 1 ug RNA was reverse transcribed with random hexamers. TCR beta CDR3 was amplified by immunoSEQ covering 54 Vbeta and 13 Jbeta. TCRdb analysed the immunoSEQ multiplex PCR reads with MiXCR anew, one entry per CDR3 protein. The table lists approximately 200,000 distinct CDR3 sequences, around 95% of them singletons. The T cells that were sequenced for TCR beta were CD8+ and CD4+ cells from blood. Negative isolation yielded CD4+ and CD8+ T cells, and FACS enriched TEMRA cells.

This TCR was recovered from a human donor with multiple sclerosis. The V call is TRBV29-1, the J call TRBJ1-1, with a possible D match to TRBD1 (5 bases). Material: CD4+ T cells from PBMCs. DNA for the CDR3: TGCAGCGTTGACTGGGGACGGGACACTGAAGCTTTCTTT. It is translated as CSVDWGRDTEAFF. The full variable domain, completed using reference TRBV29-1 and TRBJ1-1, is SAVISQKPSRDICQRGTSLTIQCQVDSQVTMMFWYRQQPGQSLTLIATANQGSEATYESGFVIDKFPISRPNLTFSTLTVSNMSPEDSSIYLCSVDWGRDTEAFFGQGTRLTVV.